A single sample is the source of the 11 T cell receptor beta chains below, sequenced in a study of shared clonotypes between healthy human individuals. The assay was immunoSEQ multiplex PCR, and TCRdb's table has in-frame clones only and misses some. The sample records roughly 1,800,000 clones, 85% to 95% being singletons. Naive CD8 cells were CD45RO-negative, positively selected for CCR7, excluding terminally differentiated effector memory CD45RA+ cells. The sample taken for sequencing was naive CD8+ T cells sorted from blood. Receptors were obtained from a man aged 18 to 30 in good health.

The chain recombines TRBV9 with TRBJ2-1, with TRBD1 as a possible D gene (6 bases). The CDR3 is made up of 14 amino acids. Germline CDR1 is SGDLS and CDR2 is YYNGEE. Trimming took off 3 bases at V and 5 bases at J, with 12 bases between the two ends. The CDR3: CASSGGQPHNEQFF. For the CDR3, the DNA is TGTGCCAGCAGCGGGGGACAACCTCACAATGAGCAGTTCTTC.

A remark on this clone: This sample also contains other DNA sequences that code for the same CDR3. This chain links TRBV6-5 with TRBJ2-5, with a tentative D call TRBD1 (6 bases). CDR1 is MNHEY and CDR2 is SVGAGI in the germline V gene. The CDR3 runs to 14 residues. V was trimmed by 2 bases and J by 5 bases, leaving 12 bases between them. The CDR3 sequence is CASSYGEGVETQYF. In DNA, the CDR3 is TGTGCCAGCAGTTACGGTGAGGGGGTGGAGACCCAGTACTTC.

In its sample, this clone was seen once. This chain joins TRBV9 and TRBJ2-7; D is ambiguous. The CDR3 totals 15 residues. The V end lost 3 bases, the J end lost 2 bases, and 15 bases lay between the germline ends. Germline CDR1 is SGDLS and CDR2 is YYNGEE. The DNA for the CDR3 is TGTGCCAGCAGCGCCGCCCCTGGGTGGGCCTACGAGCAGTACTTC. This sequence encodes CASSAAPGWAYEQYF.

This sequence joins TRBV13 and TRBJ2-3; 7 nucleotides match TRBD2. Looked up from germline, CDR1 is PRHDT and CDR2 is FYEKMQ (reference sequence). With 0 bases clipped from V and 2 bases from J, the junction kept 11 bases outside the gene matches. The CDR3 extends over 18 amino acids. Written as DNA, the CDR3 is TGTGCCAGCAGCTTAGGGTTGAGCAGGGAGGGCCCCACAGATACGCAGTATTTT. This gives the protein CASSLGLSREGPTDTQYF.

V and J are TRBV9 and TRBJ1-1, with 8 positions matching TRBD1. CDR1 and CDR2 (germline): SGDLS, YYNGEE. The trim removed 3 bases at V and 9 bases at J, leaving 4 bases unmatched. CDR3 size: 12 residues. The CDR3 region has the DNA TGTGCCAGCAGCGCCCAGGGGGCTCAAGCTTTCTTT. It codes for CASSAQGAQAFF.

The rearrangement links TRBV7-3 to TRBJ1-2; tentatively, D is TRBD1 (6 bases). Germline CDR1 is SGHTA and CDR2 is FQGTGA. The CDR3 is 14 residues long. Between the trimmed V and J ends, which lost 5 bases and 4 bases, there was a span of 14 bases. In DNA form, the CDR3 reads TGTGCCAGCAGCCTGGGGAGGGGGACCTATGGCTACACCTTC. Translating it yields CASSLGRGTYGYTF. Looking up the rest from reference TRBV7-3 and TRBJ1-2 gives the full variable domain: GAGVSQTPSNKVTEKGKYVELRCDPISGHTALYWYRQSLGQGPEFLIYFQGTGAADDSGLPNDRFFAVRPEGSVSTLKIQRTERGDSAVYLCASSLGRGTYGYTFGSGTRLTVV.

The chain uses TRBV19 and TRBJ1-5; D is perhaps TRBD1 (6 bases). This CDR3 is built from 14 residues. V was cut by 6 bases and J by 3 bases, with 12 bases left in between. Per germline, CDR1 LNHDA and CDR2 SQIVND (reference sequence). DNA of the CDR3: TGTGCCAGTAGCCACAGGGATTACAATCAGCCCCAGCATTTT. Translated: CASSHRDYNQPQHF.

The J gene is TRBJ1-1, the V gene TRBV5-6; no reliable D call. The germline CDR1 and CDR2 sequences are SGHDT and YYEEEE. The CDR3 has 14 residues. V was pared by 4 bases and J by 6 bases, with 16 bases between. CDR3 nucleotide sequence: TGTGCCAGCAGCCCGGGGTCTCGGGTTTCTGAAGCTTTCTTT. Protein: CASSPGSRVSEAFF.

The rearrangement uses TRBV28 and TRBJ1-2, with D perhaps TRBD1 (5 bases). This CDR3 region has 16 residues. Germline V gene sequence: CDR1 MDHEN, CDR2 SYDVKM. Trimming took 5 bases from V and 1 from J, leaving 17 bases between them. The CDR3 DNA sequence: TGTGCCAGCAGTGCCTATAGGGGTGGAGTTAACTATGGCTACACCTTC. Amino acid sequence: CASSAYRGGVNYGYTF.

The chain couples TRBV4-1 to TRBJ2-2; the D is unclear. In germline, CDR1 is MGHRA, CDR2 YSYEKL. CDR3 length: 15 residues. V dropped 1 base and J dropped 6 bases, with 12 bases sitting between them. The DNA of the CDR3 is TGCGCCAGCAGCCAAGGCGACCCAGGTGCCGGGGAGCTGTTTTTT. It specifies CASSQGDPGAGELFF.

The J gene is TRBJ2-1, the V gene TRBV29-1, with D perhaps TRBD1 (6 bases). The CDR3 spans 14 residues. Germline-derived CDR1 and CDR2 are SQVTM and ANQGSEA. Deletions cut 2 bases from V and 3 bases from J, with 11 bases between. CDR3: CSVEPRTVYNEQFF. CDR3 DNA sequence: TGCAGCGTTGAACCCAGGACAGTCTACAATGAGCAGTTCTTC.